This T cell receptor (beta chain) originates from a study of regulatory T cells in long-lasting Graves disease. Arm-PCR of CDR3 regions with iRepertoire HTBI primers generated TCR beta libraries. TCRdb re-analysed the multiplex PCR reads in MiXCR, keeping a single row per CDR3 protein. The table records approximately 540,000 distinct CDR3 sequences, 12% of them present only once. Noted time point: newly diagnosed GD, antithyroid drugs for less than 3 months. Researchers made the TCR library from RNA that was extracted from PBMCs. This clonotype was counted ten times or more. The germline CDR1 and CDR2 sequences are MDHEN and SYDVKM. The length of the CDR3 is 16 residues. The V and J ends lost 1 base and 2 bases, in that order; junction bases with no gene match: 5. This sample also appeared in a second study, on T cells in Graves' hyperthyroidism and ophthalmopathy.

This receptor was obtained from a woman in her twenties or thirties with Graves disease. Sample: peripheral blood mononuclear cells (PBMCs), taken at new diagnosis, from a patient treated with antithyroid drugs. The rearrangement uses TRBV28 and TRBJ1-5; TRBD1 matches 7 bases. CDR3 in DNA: TGTGCCAGCAGTTTATCGCGCAGGGGGGGCAATCAGCCCCAGCATTTT. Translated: CASSLSRRGGNQPQHF.